This TCR beta chain emerged from a study of blood T cells in healthy people across ages. The CDR3 length is 14 residues. From germline, CDR1 is MNHNY and CDR2 SVGAGI (reference sequence). Between the trimmed V and J ends, which lost 6 bases and 5 bases, there was a span of 13 bases. Combining a sample-barcoded 5' primer with a J-beta primer mix, a second PCR ran for about 7 to 11 cycles. With 12 random nucleotides, a template-switch adaptor tagged each individual cDNA molecule. In TCRdb, the 5' RACE reads were re-called with MiXCR into one record per CDR3 protein. Of roughly 1,500,000 distinct CDR3 sequences listed, almost 35% were seen once; the top ten hold around 10%. In its sample, this clonotype was seen a few times.

The chain combines TRBV6-6 with TRBJ2-2, with D possibly matching TRBD2 (5 bases). Sample: blood. The receptor was derived from a woman in her thirties in good health. Here the CDR3 reads CASSRDGDTGELFF. In DNA, the CDR3 is TGTGCCAGCAGCCGAGACGGGGATACCGGGGAGCTGTTTTTT.